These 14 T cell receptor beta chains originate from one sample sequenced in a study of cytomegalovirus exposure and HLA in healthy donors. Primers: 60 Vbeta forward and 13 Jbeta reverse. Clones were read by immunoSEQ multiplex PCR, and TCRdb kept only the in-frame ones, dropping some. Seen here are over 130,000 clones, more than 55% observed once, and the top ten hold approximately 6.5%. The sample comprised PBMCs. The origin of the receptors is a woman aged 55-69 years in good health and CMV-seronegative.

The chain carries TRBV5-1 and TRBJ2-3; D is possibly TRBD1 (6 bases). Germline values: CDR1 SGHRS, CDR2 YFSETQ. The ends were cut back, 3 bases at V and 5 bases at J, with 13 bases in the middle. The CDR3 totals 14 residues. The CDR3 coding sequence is TGCGCCAGCAGCTCTGGATACAGGGTAGATACGCAGTATTTT. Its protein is CASSSGYRVDTQYF.

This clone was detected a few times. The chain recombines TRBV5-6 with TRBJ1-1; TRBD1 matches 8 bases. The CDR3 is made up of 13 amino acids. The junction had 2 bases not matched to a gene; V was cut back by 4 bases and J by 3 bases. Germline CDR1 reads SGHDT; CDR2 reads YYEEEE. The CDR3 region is CASSRTGYTEAFF. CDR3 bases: TGTGCCAGCAGCCGGACAGGGTACACTGAAGCTTTCTTT.

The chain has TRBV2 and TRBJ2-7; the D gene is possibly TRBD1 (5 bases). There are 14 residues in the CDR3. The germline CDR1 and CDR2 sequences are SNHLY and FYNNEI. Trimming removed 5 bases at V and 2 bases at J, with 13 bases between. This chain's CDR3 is CASSPTTVPYEQYF. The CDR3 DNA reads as TGTGCCAGCAGTCCCACGACAGTCCCCTACGAGCAGTACTTC. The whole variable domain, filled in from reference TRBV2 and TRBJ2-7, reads EPEVTQTPSHQVTQMGQEVILRCVPISNHLYFYWYRQILGQKVEFLVSFYNNEISEKSEIFDDQFSVERPDGSNFTLKIRSTKLEDSAMYFCASSPTTVPYEQYFGPGTRLTVT.

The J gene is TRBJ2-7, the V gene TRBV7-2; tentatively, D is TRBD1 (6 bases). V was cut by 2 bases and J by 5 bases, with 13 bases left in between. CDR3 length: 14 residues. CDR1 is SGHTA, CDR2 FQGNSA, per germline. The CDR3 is CASSLNRVTHEQYF. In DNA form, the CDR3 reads TGTGCCAGCAGCTTAAACAGGGTTACCCACGAGCAGTACTTC.

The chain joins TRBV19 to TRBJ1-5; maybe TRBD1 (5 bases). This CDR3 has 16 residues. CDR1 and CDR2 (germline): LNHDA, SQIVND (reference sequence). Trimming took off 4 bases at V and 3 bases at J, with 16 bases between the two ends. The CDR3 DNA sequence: TGTGCCAGTAGTAAGTTTGGGCAGGGTAACAATCAGCCCCAGCATTTT. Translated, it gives CASSKFGQGNNQPQHF.

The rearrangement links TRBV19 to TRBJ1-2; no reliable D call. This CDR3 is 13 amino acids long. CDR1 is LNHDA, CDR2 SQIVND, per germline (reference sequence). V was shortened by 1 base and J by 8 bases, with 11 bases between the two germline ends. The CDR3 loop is CASSIGAGSGYTF. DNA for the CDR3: TGTGCCAGTAGTATAGGGGCGGGGAGCGGCTACACCTTC.

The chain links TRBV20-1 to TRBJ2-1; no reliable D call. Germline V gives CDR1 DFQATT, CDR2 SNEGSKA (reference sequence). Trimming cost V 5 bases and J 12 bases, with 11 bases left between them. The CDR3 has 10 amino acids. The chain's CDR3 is CSAGVTAQFF. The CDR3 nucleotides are TGCAGTGCTGGAGTGACTGCGCAGTTCTTC.

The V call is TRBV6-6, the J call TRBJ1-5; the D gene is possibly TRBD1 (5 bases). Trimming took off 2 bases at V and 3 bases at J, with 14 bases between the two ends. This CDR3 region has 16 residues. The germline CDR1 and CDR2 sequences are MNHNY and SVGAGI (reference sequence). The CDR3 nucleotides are TGTGCCAGCAGTTACGGTTCCGGGGGGACCAATCAGCCCCAGCATTTT. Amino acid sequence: CASSYGSGGTNQPQHF.

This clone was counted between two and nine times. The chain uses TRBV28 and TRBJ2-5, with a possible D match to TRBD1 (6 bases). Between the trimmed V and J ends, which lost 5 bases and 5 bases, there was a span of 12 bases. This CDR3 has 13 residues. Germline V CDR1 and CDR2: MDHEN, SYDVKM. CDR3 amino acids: CASSTGFPETQYF. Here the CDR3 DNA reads TGTGCCAGCAGTACAGGGTTCCCGGAGACCCAGTACTTC.

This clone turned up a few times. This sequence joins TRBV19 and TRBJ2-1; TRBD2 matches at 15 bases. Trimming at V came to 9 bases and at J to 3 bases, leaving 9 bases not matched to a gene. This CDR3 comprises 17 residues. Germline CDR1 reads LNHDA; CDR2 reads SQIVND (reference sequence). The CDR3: CASRGTSGRNRYNEQFF. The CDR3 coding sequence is TGTGCCAGCCGGGGGACTAGCGGGAGGAATCGCTACAATGAGCAGTTCTTC.

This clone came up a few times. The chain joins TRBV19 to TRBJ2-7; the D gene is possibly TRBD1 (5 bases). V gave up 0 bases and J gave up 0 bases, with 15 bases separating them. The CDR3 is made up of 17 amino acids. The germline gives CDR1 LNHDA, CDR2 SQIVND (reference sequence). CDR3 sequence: CASSIEAETASSYEQYF. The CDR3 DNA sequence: TGTGCCAGTAGTATAGAAGCTGAGACAGCCAGCTCCTACGAGCAGTACTTC.

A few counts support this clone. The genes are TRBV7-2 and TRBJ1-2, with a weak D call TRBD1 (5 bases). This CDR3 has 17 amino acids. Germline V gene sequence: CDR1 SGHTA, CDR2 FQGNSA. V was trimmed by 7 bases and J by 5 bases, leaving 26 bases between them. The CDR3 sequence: CASTTAPYRRVEYGYTF. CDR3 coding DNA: TGTGCCAGCACCACCGCCCCCTATCGCAGGGTGGAGTATGGCTACACCTTC. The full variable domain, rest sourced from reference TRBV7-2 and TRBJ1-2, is GAGVSQSPSNKVTEKGKDVELRCDPISGHTALYWYRQSLGQGLEFLIYFQGNSAPDKSGLPSDRFSAERTGGSVSTLTIQRTQQEDSAVYLCASTTAPYRRVEYGYTFGSGTRLTVV.

The CDR3, as DNA: TGTGCCAGCAGCAAAATCATAGGGCAGGGCGAGGATTCACCCCTCCACTTT. It translates to CASSKIIGQGEDSPLHF. V usage is TRBV21-1 and J usage is TRBJ1-6; the D segment call TRBD1 is taken from the table without a DNA check. TRBV21-1 is given as a pseudogene. The CDR3 has 17 residues.

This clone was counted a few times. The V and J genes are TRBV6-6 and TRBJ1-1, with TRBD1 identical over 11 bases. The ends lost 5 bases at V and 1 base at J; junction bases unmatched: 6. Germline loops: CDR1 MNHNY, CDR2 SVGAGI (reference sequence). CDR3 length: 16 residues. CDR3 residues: CASSHGTGGGNTEAFF. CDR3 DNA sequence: TGTGCCAGCAGTCACGGGACAGGGGGTGGGAACACTGAAGCTTTCTTT.